Following are 4 T cell receptor beta chains from one sample sequenced in a study of cytomegalovirus exposure and HLA in healthy donors. With 60 Vbeta and 13 Jbeta primers, the PCR was carried out. The repertoire was sequenced with immunoSEQ multiplex PCR; TCRdb's copy has only in-frame clones and lacks some. The sample consists of under 200,000 clones, approximately 80% of them appearing once. Input material: PBMCs. These receptors originate from a male donor in good health and CMV-seropositive.

The gene calls are TRBV7-7 and TRBJ2-5, with 13 nucleotides matching TRBD2. Trimming took 4 bases from V and 0 from J; bases not matched to a gene: 2. CDR1 is SSHAT and CDR2 is FNYEAQ in the germline V gene (reference sequence). The CDR3 loop spans 16 amino acids. CDR3 DNA: TGTGCCAGCAGCTCGGGACTAGCGGGAAACCAAGAGACCCAGTACTTC. This translates into CASSSGLAGNQETQYF.

This chain connects TRBV28 to TRBJ2-7; D perhaps matches TRBD2 (6 bases). Germline-derived CDR1 and CDR2 are MDHEN and SYDVKM. CDR3 length: 16 residues. Between the trimmed V and J ends, which lost 2 bases and 2 bases, there was a span of 16 bases. CDR3 residues: CASSLSLREIPYEQYF. For the CDR3, the DNA is TGTGCCAGCAGTTTAAGTTTACGGGAGATACCCTACGAGCAGTACTTC.

This clone came up many times. The chain joins TRBV7-2 to TRBJ1-3; D is ambiguous. CDR1 SGHTA and CDR2 FQGNSA come from the germline V gene. Trimming shortened V by 4 bases and J by 0 bases, and 4 bases separated the two germline ends. The CDR3 totals 13 residues. CDR3 in amino acids: CASSSFSGNTIYF. In DNA, the CDR3 is TGTGCCAGCAGCTCATTCTCTGGAAACACCATATATTTT.

The genes are TRBV30 and TRBJ1-4; D not resolved. Germline CDR1 GTSNPN, CDR2 SVGIG (reference sequence). The V gene lost 4 bases and the J gene lost 0 bases, with 9 bases spanning the gap. The CDR3 is 14 amino acids. CDR3 coding DNA: TGTGCCTGGACGCTAGGATCAACTAATGAAAAACTGTTTTTT. Translated, it gives CAWTLGSTNEKLFF.